The T cell receptor beta chain under discussion was sequenced for a study of breast tumors, draining lymph nodes, adjacent tissues. The V and J ends lost 4 bases and 6 bases respectively, with 19 bases between them. The germline V gene encodes CDR1 SGHRS and CDR2 YFSETQ. The CDR3 totals 15 residues. In TCRdb, the multiplex PCR reads were re-called with MiXCR into one record per CDR3 protein. Altogether 55,000 to 75,000 distinct CDR3 sequences are present, 40% to 55% being singletons, with the ten largest covering about 8%. In its sample, this clonotype was seen many times. The antigen remains undetermined. Regarding the study as a whole: The lymph node origin of tumor T cells was framed as consistent with a hypothesis, not demonstrated. The data were judged consistent with most tumor T cells coming from lymph node and expanding in tumor. Compared with basal-like, luminal-like tumors shared significantly more repertoire with nontumor tissue. Compared with lymph nodes, tumors were less diverse; compared with nontumor tissue, more.

The genes are TRBV5-1 and TRBJ1-2; D might be TRBD1 (6 bases). The sequencing sample was made of breast tumor tissue. This clonotype originated in a female donor with breast cancer. Some clones in this sample may be carry-over from other donors' samples. CDR3 sequence: CASSVRRGGADGYTF. The CDR3 coding sequence is TGCGCCAGCAGCGTGAGGCGGGGGGGGGCGGATGGCTACACCTTC.